Below, 27 T cell receptor beta chains from the same sample are listed, as sequenced in a study of blood T cell repertoires in COVID-19. Clones were sequenced by immunoSEQ multiplex PCR, and TCRdb holds only the in-frame ones, with some missing. Of a few hundred thousand clones in the sample, about 90% were seen once. Sequencing was carried out using peripheral blood. The receptors here all came from a man aged 18-30 years with active or convalescent COVID-19.

V and J are TRBV29-1 and TRBJ2-7; a possible D gene is TRBD2 (6 bases). The CDR3 is 13 amino acids. V lost 0 bases to trimming and J lost 7 bases, with 13 bases between them. Germline V gene lookup returns CDR1 SQVTM and CDR2 ANQGSEA. Written as DNA, the CDR3 is TGCAGCGTTGAAGAATTTCTTGGGGGGGAGCAGTACTTC. Protein product: CSVEEFLGGEQYF.

This chain uses TRBV14 with TRBJ1-4; 8 nucleotides line up with TRBD1. The CDR3 length is 17 residues. The V gene's germline CDR1 is SGHDN and CDR2 FVKESK. The ends lost 4 bases at V and 0 bases at J; junction bases unmatched: 7. CDR3 amino acids: CASSPRGQAATNEKLFF. The CDR3 DNA reads as TGTGCCAGCAGCCCGAGGGGACAGGCAGCAACTAATGAAAAACTGTTTTTT.

The chain has TRBV29-1 and TRBJ1-3, with D tentatively TRBD1 (6 bases). Deletions cut 4 bases from V and 4 bases from J, with 17 bases between. Germline V gives CDR1 SQVTM, CDR2 ANQGSEA. This CDR3 is built from 15 residues. This chain's CDR3 is CSVVVGGGLGNTIYF. The CDR3 DNA reads TGCAGCGTTGTGGTTGGCGGGGGGCTCGGAAACACCATATATTTT.

The rearrangement joins TRBV7-2 to TRBJ2-2; TRBD1 agrees at 7 bases. V dropped 5 bases and J dropped 6; count of bases not matched to a gene: 6. CDR1 and CDR2 from the germline V gene are SGHTA and FQGNSA. This CDR3 is built from 14 residues. The DNA for the CDR3 is TGTGCCAGCAGCGTCCTGACAGGGCCCGGGGAGCTGTTTTTT. This gives the protein CASSVLTGPGELFF.

The chain carries TRBV29-1 and TRBJ2-3; D is possibly TRBD1 (6 bases). This CDR3 is 17 amino acids long. V lost 0 bases and J 2 bases, leaving 18 bases between the germline ends. From germline, CDR1 is SQVTM and CDR2 ANQGSEA. The DNA for the CDR3 is TGCAGCGTTGAAGAGAGGGTGGCAGGGGCGATCACAGATACGCAGTATTTT. Its translation is CSVEERVAGAITDTQYF.

J is TRBJ1-5 and V is TRBV7-2; D is uncertain. The CDR3 runs to 13 residues. V was trimmed by 1 base and J by 7 bases, leaving 8 bases between them. Germline V lookup: CDR1 SGHTA, CDR2 FQGNSA. The CDR3 DNA reads TGTGCCAGCAGCTTAGAATCGTTACAGCCCCAGCATTTT. Protein: CASSLESLQPQHF.

The rearrangement links TRBV12-5 to TRBJ1-5; D is ambiguous. V lost 6 bases to trimming and J lost 2 bases, with 8 bases between them. CDR3 size: 13 residues. The germline V gene has CDR1 LGHNT and CDR2 FRNRAP. CDR3 in amino acids: CASGRVGNQPQHF. CDR3 coding DNA: TGTGCTAGTGGACGAGTAGGCAATCAGCCCCAGCATTTT. The full variable domain, with the rest looked up from reference TRBV12-5 and TRBJ1-5, is DARVTQTPRHKVTEMGQEVTMRCQPILGHNTVFWYRQTMMQGLELLAYFRNRAPLDDSGMPKDRFSAEMPDATLATLKIQPSEPRDSAVYFCASGRVGNQPQHFGDGTRLSIL.

The chain carries TRBV27 and TRBJ2-7; TRBD2 matches at 7 bases. The J segment lost 5 bases and the V segment lost 6 bases, leaving 7 bases of the junction unmatched. The CDR3 consists of 13 residues. CDR1 and CDR2 from the germline V gene are MNHEY and SMNVEV (reference sequence). The CDR3 DNA is TGTGCCAGCAGCCACGGGGGGAAGGACGAGCAGTACTTC. Its protein is CASSHGGKDEQYF.

This sequence joins TRBV4-3 and TRBJ2-4, with a weak D call TRBD1 (6 bases). Looked up from germline, CDR1 is LGHNA and CDR2 is YSLEER. The CDR3 extends over 14 amino acids. Trimming shortened V by 5 bases and J by 9 bases, and 17 bases separated the two germline ends. CDR3 in DNA: TGCGCCAGCAGCAGACGGACAGAGAACGGCATTCAGTACTTC. Translating it yields CASSRRTENGIQYF.

The chain links TRBV9 to TRBJ2-3, with TRBD1 as a possible D gene (5 bases). Germline CDR1 and CDR2: SGDLS and YYNGEE. The CDR3 extends over 14 amino acids. V was cut by 0 bases and J by 3 bases, with 8 bases left in between. The CDR3 coding sequence is TGTGCCAGCAGCGTAGGTCAGGGTACAGATACGCAGTATTTT. Translating gives CASSVGQGTDTQYF.

The V and J genes are TRBV14 and TRBJ2-3, with 15 bases that match TRBD2. The CDR3 contains 19 residues. The germline V gene encodes CDR1 SGHDN and CDR2 FVKESK. With V trimmed by 2 bases and J by 2 bases, 8 bases remained unmatched. The CDR3 coding sequence is TGTGCCAGCAGCCAAACCGGGACTAGCGGGGGGCCGTTCACAGATACGCAGTATTTT. Translated: CASSQTGTSGGPFTDTQYF.

This clone was picked up a small number of times. V is TRBV6-5 and J is TRBJ1-5; 9 nucleotides line up with TRBD1. Per the germline V gene, CDR1 is MNHEY and CDR2 is SVGAGI. The CDR3 has 15 residues. J lost 6 bases, V lost 4 bases, and 7 bases had no gene match. The CDR3 spells CASSSTGGVGQPQHF. The CDR3 region has the DNA TGTGCCAGCAGTTCAACAGGGGGCGTGGGTCAGCCCCAGCATTTT.

The rearrangement uses TRBV9 and TRBJ2-1; D perhaps matches TRBD2 (6 bases). CDR1 and CDR2 (germline): SGDLS, YYNGEE. The CDR3 runs to 14 residues. Between the trimmed V and J ends, which lost 3 bases and 7 bases, there was a span of 14 bases. The CDR3 region is CASSGTGTPNEQFF. The CDR3 DNA follows: TGTGCCAGCAGCGGAACCGGGACTCCTAATGAGCAGTTCTTC.

The chain recombines TRBV30 with TRBJ2-3; 7 bases align to TRBD2. Per the germline V gene, CDR1 is GTSNPN and CDR2 is SVGIG (reference sequence). The CDR3 is 16 amino acids. V lost 1 base to trimming and J lost 3 bases; unmatched junction nucleotides: 10. This CDR3 reads CAWSALGRGITDTQYF. The CDR3 DNA sequence: TGTGCCTGGAGTGCGTTAGGGCGGGGGATTACAGATACGCAGTATTTT.

The rearrangement joins TRBV20-1 to TRBJ1-2; 9 positions agree with TRBD1. CDR1 DFQATT and CDR2 SNEGSKA come from the germline V gene (reference sequence). The CDR3 is 11 residues long. The CDR3 here is CPTDRGDGYTF. The CDR3 nucleotides read TGCCCTACTGACAGGGGGGACGGCTACACCTTC.

This chain uses TRBV5-1 with TRBJ1-2; TRBD1 matches at 8 bases. In germline, CDR1 is SGHRS, CDR2 YFSETQ. This CDR3 is 14 amino acids long. J was trimmed by 6 bases and V by 2 bases; bases with no gene match: 6. The DNA for the CDR3 is TGCGCCAGCAGCTTAAGGACAGGGCGAGATGGCTACACCTTC. This translates into CASSLRTGRDGYTF.

This clone was detected only a few times. The chain carries TRBV4-1 and TRBJ1-1; no clear D gene. CDR3 size: 13 residues. Germline CDR1 is MGHRA and CDR2 is YSYEKL. Trimming took off 1 base at V and 1 base at J, with 4 bases between the two ends. The CDR3 nucleotides are TGCGCCAGCAGCCAAGGTCGGAACACTGAAGCTTTCTTT. This translates into CASSQGRNTEAFF.

The rearrangement links TRBV4-3 to TRBJ1-6; TRBD1 might be the D (5 bases). CDR1 and CDR2 (germline): LGHNA, YSLEER. The CDR3 has 16 residues. The V end lost 2 bases, the J end lost 7 bases, and 15 bases lay between the germline ends. The CDR3 region is CASSQSPRAENSPLHF. The CDR3, as DNA: TGCGCCAGCAGCCAATCCCCCAGGGCCGAGAATTCACCCCTCCACTTT.

The chain uses TRBV6-5 and TRBJ1-6; TRBD1 agrees at 7 bases. From germline, CDR1 is MNHEY and CDR2 SVGAGI. The CDR3 totals 12 residues. The V segment lost 8 bases and the J segment 7 bases; nucleotides outside the gene matches: 2. In nucleotides, the CDR3 is TGTGCCAGCTCAGGGGGGAATTCACCCCTCCACTTT. Translated: CASSGGNSPLHF.

The chain has TRBV19 and TRBJ1-6, with 10 bases aligning to TRBD1. Trimming took 5 bases from V and 7 from J; bases not matched to a gene: 5. Germline loops: CDR1 LNHDA, CDR2 SQIVND (reference sequence). This CDR3 is 15 amino acids long. Written as DNA, the CDR3 is TGTGCCAGTAGTGGCGGGACAGGGGTCAATTCACCCCTCCACTTT. Protein sequence: CASSGGTGVNSPLHF.

The rearrangement uses TRBV7-3 and TRBJ2-2, with D possibly being TRBD2 (5 bases). V lost 6 bases to trimming and J lost 0 bases, with 14 bases between them. Germline-derived CDR1 and CDR2 are SGHTA and FQGTGA. The CDR3 spans 16 residues. The CDR3 loop is CASRKGRASNTGELFF. The DNA of the CDR3 is TGTGCCAGCAGAAAAGGGAGAGCTTCGAACACCGGGGAGCTGTTTTTT.

CDR3: CASNIRRANTGELFF. The CDR3 DNA sequence: TGTGCCAGCAATATCCGCAGGGCTAACACCGGGGAGCTGTTTTTT. This rearrangement joins TRBV28 to TRBJ2-2; tentatively, D is TRBD1 (5 bases). V was shortened by 7 bases and J by 2 bases, with 14 bases between the two germline ends. The CDR3 spans 15 residues. CDR1 is MDHEN, CDR2 SYDVKM, per germline.

This chain joins TRBV6-5 and TRBJ2-3; 8 bases map to TRBD2. Germline assignment: CDR1 MNHEY and CDR2 SVGAGI. Germline trimming cut 6 bases from V and 5 bases from J; bases unmatched to any gene: 7. This CDR3 is 14 amino acids long. In DNA form, the CDR3 reads TGTGCCAGCAGACTAGCGGAGGGGGTAGATACGCAGTATTTT. Translated, it gives CASRLAEGVDTQYF.

This clone was counted only a few times. Other DNA sequences in this specimen translate into the identical CDR3. This rearrangement joins TRBV30 to TRBJ1-3; maybe TRBD1 (5 bases). Germline V lookup: CDR1 GTSNPN, CDR2 SVGIG (reference sequence). Trimming removed 4 bases from V and 4 bases from J, with 5 bases in between. The CDR3 is 11 residues long. CDR3 sequence (DNA): TGTGCCTGGACAGGGGGAAACACCATATATTTT. It encodes CAWTGGNTIYF.

The chain combines TRBV4-3 with TRBJ2-7; weak D call: TRBD1 (5 bases). Trimming left V 1 base short and J 3 bases short, with 10 bases between. The CDR3 loop spans 14 amino acids. Germline CDR1 is LGHNA and CDR2 is YSLEER. CDR3: CASSQGTSLYEQYF. In DNA form, the CDR3 reads TGCGCCAGCAGCCAAGGGACAAGCCTCTACGAGCAGTACTTC.

This chain uses TRBV12-3 or TRBV12-4 with TRBJ2-3; maybe TRBD2 (5 bases). V was pared by 4 bases and J by 5 bases, with 7 bases between. CDR3 length: 12 residues. CDR3: CASSSGLDTQYF. The CDR3 bases are TGTGCCAGCAGTTCCGGACTAGATACGCAGTATTTT.

The rearrangement links TRBV27 to TRBJ2-7; TRBD1 matches at 7 bases. The germline V gene has CDR1 MNHEY and CDR2 SMNVEV (reference sequence). The CDR3 has 14 residues. V lost 4 bases and J lost 4; bases outside the gene matches: 7. The CDR3 is CASSSGQGVYEQYF. The CDR3, as DNA: TGTGCCAGCAGTTCAGGGCAGGGGGTATACGAGCAGTACTTC.